This record looks at one T cell receptor beta chain sequence and its context. Its specificity is unknown. These data come from a study of vaccination effects on CD4 cells after COVID-19. Study-level background: Everyone in the study got two shots of either the BNT162b2 or mRNA-1273 vaccine. Study-level findings and limits: Healthy vaccinees had only 1 of 255 vaccine-induced clones cross-react with common cold coronaviruses. Missing from the study were early post-infection timepoints, and its convalescent patients were few.

At the end of 9 to 11 days of culture, CD4+ T cells were isolated. Researchers swapped half the medium for IL-2 medium on both days 3 and 7. Sequencing was performed with immunoSEQ multiplex PCR; in TCRdb, only in-frame clones are kept and a portion is missing. The data show 45,000 to 75,000 clones, 60% to 85% seen once. The CDR3 length is 18 residues. Germline-derived CDR1 and CDR2 are SGHRS and YFSETQ. Unmatched junction bases numbered 7, after V lost 0 bases and J lost 1 base. The J gene is TRBJ2-2, the V gene TRBV5-1, with 9 positions matching TRBD2. This TCR was sampled from a human donor who received a COVID-19 vaccine. The sequenced sample was CD4+ T cells from PBMCs cultured without peptide, obtained before COVID-19 vaccination. The CDR3 loop is CASSLVAFSGGNTGELFF. CDR3 nucleotide sequence: TGCGCCAGCAGCTTGGTAGCGTTTAGCGGGGGGAACACCGGGGAGCTGTTTTTT. Drawing the rest from reference TRBV5-1 and TRBJ2-2, the complete variable domain is KAGVTQTPRYLIKTRGQQVTLSCSPISGHRSVSWYQQTPGQGLQFLFEYFSETQRNKGNFPGRFSGRQFSNSRSEMNVSTLELGDSALYLCASSLVAFSGGNTGELFFGEGSRLTVL.